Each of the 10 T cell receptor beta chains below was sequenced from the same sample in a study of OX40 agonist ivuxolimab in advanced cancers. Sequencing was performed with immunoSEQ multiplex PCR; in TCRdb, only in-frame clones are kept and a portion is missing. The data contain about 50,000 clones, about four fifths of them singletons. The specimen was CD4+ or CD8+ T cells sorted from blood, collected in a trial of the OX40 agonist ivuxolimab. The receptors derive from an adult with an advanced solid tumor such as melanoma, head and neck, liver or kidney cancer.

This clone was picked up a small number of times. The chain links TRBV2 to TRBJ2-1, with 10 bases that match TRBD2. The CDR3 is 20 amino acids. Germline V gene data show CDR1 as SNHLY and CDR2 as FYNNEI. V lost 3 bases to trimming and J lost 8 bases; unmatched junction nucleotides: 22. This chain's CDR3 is CASSDFLGPESGGASDEQFF. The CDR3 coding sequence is TGTGCCAGCAGTGATTTTTTGGGTCCGGAAAGCGGGGGGGCTTCCGATGAGCAGTTCTTC.

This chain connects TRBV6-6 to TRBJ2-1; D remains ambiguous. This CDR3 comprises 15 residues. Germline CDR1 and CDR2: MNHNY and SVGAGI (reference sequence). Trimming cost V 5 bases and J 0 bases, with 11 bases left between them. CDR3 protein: CASSKETSSYNEQFF. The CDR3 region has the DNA TGTGCCAGCAGTAAGGAGACCTCCTCCTACAATGAGCAGTTCTTC.

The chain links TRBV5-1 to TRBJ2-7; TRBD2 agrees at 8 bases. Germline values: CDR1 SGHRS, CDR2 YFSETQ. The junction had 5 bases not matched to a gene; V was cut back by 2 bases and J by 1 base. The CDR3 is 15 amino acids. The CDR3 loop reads CASSFSGGLSYEQYF. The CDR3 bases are TGCGCCAGCAGCTTTTCGGGGGGGTTATCCTACGAGCAGTACTTC. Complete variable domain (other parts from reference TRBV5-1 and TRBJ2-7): KAGVTQTPRYLIKTRGQQVTLSCSPISGHRSVSWYQQTPGQGLQFLFEYFSETQRNKGNFPGRFSGRQFSNSRSEMNVSTLELGDSALYLCASSFSGGLSYEQYFGPGTRLTVT.

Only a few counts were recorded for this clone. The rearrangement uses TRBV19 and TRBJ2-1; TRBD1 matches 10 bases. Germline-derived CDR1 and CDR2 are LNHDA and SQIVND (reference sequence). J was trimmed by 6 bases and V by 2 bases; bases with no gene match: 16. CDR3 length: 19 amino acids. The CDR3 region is CASSIKGDRGSDSGNEQFF. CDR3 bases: TGTGCCAGTAGTATAAAAGGGGACAGGGGCTCGGATAGCGGCAATGAGCAGTTCTTC.

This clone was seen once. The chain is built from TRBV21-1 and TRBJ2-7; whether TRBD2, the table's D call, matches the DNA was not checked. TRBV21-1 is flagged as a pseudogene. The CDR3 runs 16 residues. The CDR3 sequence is CASSNVTPTENYEQYF. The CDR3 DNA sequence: TGTGCCAGCAGCAATGTAACCCCCACTGAAAACTACGAGCAGTACTTC.

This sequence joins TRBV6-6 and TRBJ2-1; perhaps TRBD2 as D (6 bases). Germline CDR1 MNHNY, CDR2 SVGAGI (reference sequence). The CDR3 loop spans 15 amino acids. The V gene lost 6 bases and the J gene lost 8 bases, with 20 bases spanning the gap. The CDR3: CASRYSGLRGDEQFF. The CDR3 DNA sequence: TGTGCCAGCAGATATTCGGGACTCCGGGGCGATGAGCAGTTCTTC.

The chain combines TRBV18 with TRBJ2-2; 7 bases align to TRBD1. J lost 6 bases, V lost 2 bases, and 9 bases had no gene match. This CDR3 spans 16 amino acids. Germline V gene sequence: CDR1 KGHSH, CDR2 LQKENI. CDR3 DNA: TGTGCCAGCTCACCAGCAGAGAGACAGGGACCCGGGGAGCTGTTTTTT. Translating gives CASSPAERQGPGELFF. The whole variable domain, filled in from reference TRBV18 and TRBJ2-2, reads NAGVMQNPRHLVRRRGQEARLRCSPMKGHSHVYWYRQLPEEGLKFMVYLQKENIIDESGMPKERFSAEFPKEGPSILRIQQVVRGDSAAYFCASSPAERQGPGELFFGEGSRLTVL.

The CDR3 sequence is CASSGTAHTRNYGYTF. As DNA, the CDR3 is TGTGCCAGTAGCGGGACAGCCCATACCCGTAACTATGGCTACACCTTC. The V call is TRBV19, the J call TRBJ1-2, with TRBD1 matching over 7 bases. The CDR3 extends over 16 amino acids. The trim removed 6 bases at V and 1 base at J, leaving 11 bases unmatched. Per germline, CDR1 LNHDA and CDR2 SQIVND (reference sequence). The whole variable domain, filled in from reference TRBV19 and TRBJ1-2, reads DGGITQSPKYLFRKEGQNVTLSCEQNLNHDAMYWYRQDPGQGLRLIYYSQIVNDFQKGDIAEGYSVSREKKESFPLTVTSAQKNPTAFYLCASSGTAHTRNYGYTFGSGTRLTVV.

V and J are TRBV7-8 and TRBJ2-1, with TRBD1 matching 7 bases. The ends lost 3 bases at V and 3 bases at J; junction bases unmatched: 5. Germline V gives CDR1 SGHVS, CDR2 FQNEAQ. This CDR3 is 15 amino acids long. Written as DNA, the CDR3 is TGTGCCAGCAGCTTGGAAGGGGGCGACTACAATGAGCAGTTCTTC. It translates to CASSLEGGDYNEQFF.

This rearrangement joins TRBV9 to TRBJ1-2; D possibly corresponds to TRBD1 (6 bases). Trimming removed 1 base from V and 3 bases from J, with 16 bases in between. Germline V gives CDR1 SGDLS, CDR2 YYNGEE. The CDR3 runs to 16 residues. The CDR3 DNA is TGTGCCAGCAGCGTATTGGGGGGCAGGTCTGACTATGGCTACACCTTC. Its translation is CASSVLGGRSDYGYTF. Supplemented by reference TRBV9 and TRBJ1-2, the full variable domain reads DSGVTQTPKHLITATGQRVTLRCSPRSGDLSVYWYQQSLDQGLQFLIQYYNGEERAKGNILERFSAQQFPDLHSELNLSSLELGDSALYFCASSVLGGRSDYGYTFGSGTRLTVV.